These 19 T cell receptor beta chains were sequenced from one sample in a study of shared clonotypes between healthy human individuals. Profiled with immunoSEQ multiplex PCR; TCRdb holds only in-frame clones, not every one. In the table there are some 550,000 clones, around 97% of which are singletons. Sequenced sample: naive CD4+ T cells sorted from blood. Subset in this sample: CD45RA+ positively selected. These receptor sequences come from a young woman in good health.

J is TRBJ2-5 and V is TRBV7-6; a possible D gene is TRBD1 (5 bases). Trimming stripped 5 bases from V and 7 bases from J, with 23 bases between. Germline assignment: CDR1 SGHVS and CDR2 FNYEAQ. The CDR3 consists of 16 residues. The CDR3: CASSLQGGSLRGTQYF. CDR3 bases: TGTGCCAGCAGCCTCCAGGGTGGGTCCCTAAGGGGGACCCAGTACTTC.

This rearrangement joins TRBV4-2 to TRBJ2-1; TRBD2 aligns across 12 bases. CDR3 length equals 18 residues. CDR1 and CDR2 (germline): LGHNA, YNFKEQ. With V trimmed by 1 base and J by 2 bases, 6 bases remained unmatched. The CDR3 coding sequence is TGTGCCAGCAGCCAAGCCTACGGACTAGCGGGACCCTACAATGAGCAGTTCTTC. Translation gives CASSQAYGLAGPYNEQFF.

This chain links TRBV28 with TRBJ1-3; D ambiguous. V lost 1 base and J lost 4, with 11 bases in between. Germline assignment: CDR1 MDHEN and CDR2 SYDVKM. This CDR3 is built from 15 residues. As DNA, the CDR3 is TGTGCCAGCAGTTTATCTCTAAATCACGGAAACACCATATATTTT. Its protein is CASSLSLNHGNTIYF.

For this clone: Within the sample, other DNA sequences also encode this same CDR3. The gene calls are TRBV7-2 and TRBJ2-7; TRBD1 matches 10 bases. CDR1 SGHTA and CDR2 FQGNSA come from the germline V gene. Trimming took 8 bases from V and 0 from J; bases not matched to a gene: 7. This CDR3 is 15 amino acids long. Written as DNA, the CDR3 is TGTGCCAGCGGGTGGGGACAGGGGACCTCCTACGAGCAGTACTTC. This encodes CASGWGQGTSYEQYF.

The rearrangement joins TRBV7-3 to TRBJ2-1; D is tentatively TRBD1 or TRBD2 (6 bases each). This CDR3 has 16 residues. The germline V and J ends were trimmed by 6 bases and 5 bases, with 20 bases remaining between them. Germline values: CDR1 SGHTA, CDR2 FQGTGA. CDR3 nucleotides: TGTGCCAGCAGACTCCAACCGGAGGGGACAAACAATGAGCAGTTCTTC. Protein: CASRLQPEGTNNEQFF.

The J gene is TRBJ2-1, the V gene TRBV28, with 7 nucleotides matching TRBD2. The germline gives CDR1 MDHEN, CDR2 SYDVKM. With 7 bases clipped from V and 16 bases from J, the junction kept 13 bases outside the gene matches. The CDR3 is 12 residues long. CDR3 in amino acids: CASTTPGRESFF. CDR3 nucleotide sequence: TGTGCCAGCACCACTCCTGGGCGGGAGTCTTTCTTC.

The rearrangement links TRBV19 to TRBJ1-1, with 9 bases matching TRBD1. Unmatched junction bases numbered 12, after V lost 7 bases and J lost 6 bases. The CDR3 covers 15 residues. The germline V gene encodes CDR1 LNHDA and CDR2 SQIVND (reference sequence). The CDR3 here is CASTGTGTPISEAFF. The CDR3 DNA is TGTGCCAGTACCGGGACAGGGACCCCTATCTCTGAAGCTTTCTTT.

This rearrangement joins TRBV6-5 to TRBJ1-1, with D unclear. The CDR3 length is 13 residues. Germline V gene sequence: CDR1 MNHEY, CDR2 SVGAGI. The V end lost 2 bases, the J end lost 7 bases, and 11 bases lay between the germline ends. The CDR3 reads CASSYEVGSEAFF. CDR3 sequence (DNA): TGTGCCAGCAGTTACGAAGTTGGCAGTGAAGCTTTCTTT.

CDR3 in amino acids: CASSWGPGGYSGNTIYF. The CDR3 bases are TGTGCCAGCAGTTGGGGGCCAGGGGGATACTCTGGAAACACCATATATTTT. V and J are TRBV25-1 and TRBJ1-3, with 7 bases fitting TRBD1. There are 17 residues in the CDR3. The J segment lost 0 bases and the V segment lost 5 bases, leaving 10 bases of the junction unmatched. Germline V gene data show CDR1 as MGHDK and CDR2 as SYGVNS.

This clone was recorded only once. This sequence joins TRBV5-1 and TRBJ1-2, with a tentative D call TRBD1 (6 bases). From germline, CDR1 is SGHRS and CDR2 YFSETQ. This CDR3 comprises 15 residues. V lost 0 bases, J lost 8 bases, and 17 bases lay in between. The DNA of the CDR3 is TGCGCCAGCAGCTTGGAATCTGGCAGGGGCCGGGGCTACACCTTC. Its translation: CASSLESGRGRGYTF.

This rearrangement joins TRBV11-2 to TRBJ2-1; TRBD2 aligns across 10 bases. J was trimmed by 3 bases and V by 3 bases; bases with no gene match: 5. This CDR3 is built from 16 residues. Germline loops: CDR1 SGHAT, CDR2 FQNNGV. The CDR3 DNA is TGTGCCAGCAGCTTCGGAGGGACTAGCGACTACAATGAGCAGTTCTTC. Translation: CASSFGGTSDYNEQFF.

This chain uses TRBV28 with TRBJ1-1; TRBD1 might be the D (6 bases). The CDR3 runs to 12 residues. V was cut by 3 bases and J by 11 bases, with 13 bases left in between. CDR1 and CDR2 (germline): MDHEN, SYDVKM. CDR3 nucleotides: TGTGCCAGCAGTTTCTCAAACAGGGAGGCTTTCTTT. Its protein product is CASSFSNREAFF.

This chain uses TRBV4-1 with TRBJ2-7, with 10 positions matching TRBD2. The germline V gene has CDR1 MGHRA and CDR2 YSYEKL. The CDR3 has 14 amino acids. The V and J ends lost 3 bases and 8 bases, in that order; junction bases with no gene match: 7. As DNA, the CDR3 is TGCGCCAGCAGCCAGGGCGTTAGCGGGAGGCAGCAGTACTTC. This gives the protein CASSQGVSGRQQYF.

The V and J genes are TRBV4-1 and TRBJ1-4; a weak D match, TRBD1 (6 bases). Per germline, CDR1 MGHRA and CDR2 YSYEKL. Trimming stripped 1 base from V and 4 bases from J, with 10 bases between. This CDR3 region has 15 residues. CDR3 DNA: TGCGCCAGCAGCCAAGTCGGCAGGGGTAATGAAAAACTGTTTTTT. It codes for CASSQVGRGNEKLFF.

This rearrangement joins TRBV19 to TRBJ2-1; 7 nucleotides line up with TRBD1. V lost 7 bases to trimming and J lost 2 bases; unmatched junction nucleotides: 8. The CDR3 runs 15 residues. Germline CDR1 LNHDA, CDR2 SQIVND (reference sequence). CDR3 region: CASTPEGTAYNEQFF. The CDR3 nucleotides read TGTGCCAGTACCCCCGAGGGGACAGCCTACAATGAGCAGTTCTTC.

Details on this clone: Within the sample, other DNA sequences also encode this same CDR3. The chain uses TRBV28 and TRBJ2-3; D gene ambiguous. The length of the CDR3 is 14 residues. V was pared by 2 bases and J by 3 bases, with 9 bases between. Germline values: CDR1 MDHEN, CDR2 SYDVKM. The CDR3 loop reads CASSLPPPTDTQYF. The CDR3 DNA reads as TGTGCCAGCAGTTTACCTCCTCCGACAGATACGCAGTATTTT.

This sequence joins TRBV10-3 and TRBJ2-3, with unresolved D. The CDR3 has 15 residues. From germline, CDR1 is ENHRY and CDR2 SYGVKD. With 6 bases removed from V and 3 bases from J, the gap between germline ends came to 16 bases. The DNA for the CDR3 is TGTGCCATCAGCCCTATGGTGGGTGAGACAGATACGCAGTATTTT. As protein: CAISPMVGETDTQYF.

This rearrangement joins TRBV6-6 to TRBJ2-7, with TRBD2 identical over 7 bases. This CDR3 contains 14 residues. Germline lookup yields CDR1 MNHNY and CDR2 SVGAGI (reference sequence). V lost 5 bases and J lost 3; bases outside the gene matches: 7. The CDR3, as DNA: TGTGCCAGCAGTGGGGGGGGAGGGAACTACGAGCAGTACTTC. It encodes CASSGGGGNYEQYF.

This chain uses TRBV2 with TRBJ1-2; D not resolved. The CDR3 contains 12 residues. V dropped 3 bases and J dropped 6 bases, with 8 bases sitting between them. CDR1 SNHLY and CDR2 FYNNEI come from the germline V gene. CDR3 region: CASSETPDGYTF. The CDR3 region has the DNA TGTGCCAGCAGTGAGACCCCTGATGGCTACACCTTC.